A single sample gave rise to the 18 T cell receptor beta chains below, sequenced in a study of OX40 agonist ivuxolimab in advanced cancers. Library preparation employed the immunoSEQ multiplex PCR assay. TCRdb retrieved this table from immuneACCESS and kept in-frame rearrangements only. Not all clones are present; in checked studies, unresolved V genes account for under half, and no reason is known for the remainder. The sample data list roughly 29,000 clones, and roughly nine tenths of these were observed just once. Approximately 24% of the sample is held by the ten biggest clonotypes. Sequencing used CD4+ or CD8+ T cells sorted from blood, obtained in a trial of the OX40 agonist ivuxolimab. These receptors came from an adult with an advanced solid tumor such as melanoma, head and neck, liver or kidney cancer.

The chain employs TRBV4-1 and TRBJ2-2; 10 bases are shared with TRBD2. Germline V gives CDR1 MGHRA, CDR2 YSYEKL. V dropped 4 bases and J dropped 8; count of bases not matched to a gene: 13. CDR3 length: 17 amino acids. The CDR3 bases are TGCGCCAGCAGCCTCCGGGGTAGCGGGAGGATAGGGGGGGAGCTGTTTTTT. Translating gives CASSLRGSGRIGGELFF.

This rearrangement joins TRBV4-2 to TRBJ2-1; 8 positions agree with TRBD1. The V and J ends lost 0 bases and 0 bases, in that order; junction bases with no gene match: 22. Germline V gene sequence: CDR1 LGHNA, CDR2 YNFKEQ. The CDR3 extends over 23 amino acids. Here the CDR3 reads CASSQELLTGASQLKSSYNEQFF. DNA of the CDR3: TGTGCCAGCAGCCAAGAACTACTGACAGGGGCCAGCCAACTTAAGAGCTCCTACAATGAGCAGTTCTTC.

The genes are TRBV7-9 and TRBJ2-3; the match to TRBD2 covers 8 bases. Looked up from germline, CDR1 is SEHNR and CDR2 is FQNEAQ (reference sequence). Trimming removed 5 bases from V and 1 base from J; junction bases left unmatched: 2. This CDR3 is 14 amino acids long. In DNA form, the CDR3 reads TGTGCCAGCAGCACGACTAGCGGCACAGATACGCAGTATTTT. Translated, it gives CASSTTSGTDTQYF.

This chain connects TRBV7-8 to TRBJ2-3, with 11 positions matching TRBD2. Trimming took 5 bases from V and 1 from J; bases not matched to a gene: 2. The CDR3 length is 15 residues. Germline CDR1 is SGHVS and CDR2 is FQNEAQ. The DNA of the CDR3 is TGTGCCAGCAGCCAACTAGCGGGGGGCACAGATACGCAGTATTTT. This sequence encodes CASSQLAGGTDTQYF.

CDR3 in amino acids: CASGLEAGGTYEQYF. The CDR3, as DNA: TGTGCTAGTGGTTTGGAGGCGGGAGGAACCTACGAGCAGTACTTC. The genes are TRBV12-5 and TRBJ2-7, with 8 bases matching TRBD2. The junction had 4 bases not matched to a gene; V was cut back by 1 base and J by 2 bases. The CDR3 runs to 15 residues. CDR1 is LGHNT, CDR2 FRNRAP, per germline.

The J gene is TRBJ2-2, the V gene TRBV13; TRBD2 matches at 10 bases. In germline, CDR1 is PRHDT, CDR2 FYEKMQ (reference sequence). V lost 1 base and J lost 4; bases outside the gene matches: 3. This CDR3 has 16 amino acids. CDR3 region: CASSLELAGITGELFF. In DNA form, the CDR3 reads TGTGCCAGCAGCTTAGAACTAGCGGGGATCACCGGGGAGCTGTTTTTT.

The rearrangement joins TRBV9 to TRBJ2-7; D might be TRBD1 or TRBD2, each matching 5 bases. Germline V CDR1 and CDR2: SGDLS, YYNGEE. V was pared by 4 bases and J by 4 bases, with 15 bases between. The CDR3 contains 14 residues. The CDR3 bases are TGTGCCAGCAGCCTCGGGACCACGGGGTACGAGCAGTACTTC. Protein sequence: CASSLGTTGYEQYF.

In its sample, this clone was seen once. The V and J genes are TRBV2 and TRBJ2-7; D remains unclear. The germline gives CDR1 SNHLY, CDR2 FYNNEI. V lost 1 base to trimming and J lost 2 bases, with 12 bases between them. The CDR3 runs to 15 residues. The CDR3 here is CASSEEGGPTYEQYF. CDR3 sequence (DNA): TGTGCCAGCAGTGAAGAGGGTGGCCCTACCTACGAGCAGTACTTC. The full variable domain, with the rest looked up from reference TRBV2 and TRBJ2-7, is EPEVTQTPSHQVTQMGQEVILRCVPISNHLYFYWYRQILGQKVEFLVSFYNNEISEKSEIFDDQFSVERPDGSNFTLKIRSTKLEDSAMYFCASSEEGGPTYEQYFGPGTRLTVT.

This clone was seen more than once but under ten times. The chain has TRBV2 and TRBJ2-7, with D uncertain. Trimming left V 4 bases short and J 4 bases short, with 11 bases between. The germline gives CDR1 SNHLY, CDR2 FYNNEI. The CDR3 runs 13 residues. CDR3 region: CASSGGDEYEQYF. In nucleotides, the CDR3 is TGTGCCAGCAGTGGCGGAGACGAATACGAGCAGTACTTC.

CDR3 sequence: CASSLVGLAGGYNEQFF. The CDR3 DNA sequence: TGTGCCAGCAGCTTAGTTGGACTAGCGGGAGGCTACAATGAGCAGTTCTTC. This sequence joins TRBV11-3 and TRBJ2-1; 14 bases are shared with TRBD2. This CDR3 region has 17 residues. Losses at the gene ends were 1 base for V and 3 bases for J; bases not matched to a gene: 2. CDR1 SGHNT and CDR2 YENEEA come from the germline V gene.

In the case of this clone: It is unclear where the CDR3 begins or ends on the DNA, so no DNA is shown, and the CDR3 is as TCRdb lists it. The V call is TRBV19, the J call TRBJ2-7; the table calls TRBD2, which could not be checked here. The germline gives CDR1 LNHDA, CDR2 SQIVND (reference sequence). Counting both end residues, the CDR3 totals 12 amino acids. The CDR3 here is CASTSGGNEQYF.

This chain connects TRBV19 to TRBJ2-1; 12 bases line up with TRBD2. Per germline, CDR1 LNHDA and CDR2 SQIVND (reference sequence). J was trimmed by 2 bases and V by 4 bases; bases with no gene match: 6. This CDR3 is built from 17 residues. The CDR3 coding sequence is TGTGCCAGTAGTACCAATCTAGCGGGAGGGCCCTACAATGAGCAGTTCTTC. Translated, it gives CASSTNLAGGPYNEQFF.

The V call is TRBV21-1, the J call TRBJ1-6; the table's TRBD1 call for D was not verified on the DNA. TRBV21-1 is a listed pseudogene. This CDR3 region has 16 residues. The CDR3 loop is CASSIYRQRRNSPLHF. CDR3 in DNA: TGTGCCAGCAGCATTTATAGACAGAGAAGGAATTCACCCCTCCACTTT.

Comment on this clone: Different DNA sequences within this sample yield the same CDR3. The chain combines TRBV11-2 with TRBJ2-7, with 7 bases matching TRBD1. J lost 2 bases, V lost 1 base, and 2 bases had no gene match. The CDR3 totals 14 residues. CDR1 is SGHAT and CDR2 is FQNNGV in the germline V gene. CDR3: CASSLGQGAYEQYF. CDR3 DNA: TGTGCCAGCAGCTTAGGGCAGGGGGCCTACGAGCAGTACTTC.

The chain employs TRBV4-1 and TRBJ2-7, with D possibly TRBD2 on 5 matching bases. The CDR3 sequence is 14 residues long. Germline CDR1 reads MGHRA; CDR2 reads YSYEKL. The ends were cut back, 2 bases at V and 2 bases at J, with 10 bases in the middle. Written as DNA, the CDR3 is TGCGCCAGCAGCCAACCACTAGATCCCTACGAGCAGTACTTC. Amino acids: CASSQPLDPYEQYF.

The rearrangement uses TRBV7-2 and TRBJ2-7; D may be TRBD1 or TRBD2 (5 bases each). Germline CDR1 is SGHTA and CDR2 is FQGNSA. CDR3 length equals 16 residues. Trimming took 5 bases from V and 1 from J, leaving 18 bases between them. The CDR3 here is CASSEKGWRMSYEQYF. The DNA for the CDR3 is TGTGCCAGCAGCGAAAAGGGGTGGAGGATGTCCTACGAGCAGTACTTC.

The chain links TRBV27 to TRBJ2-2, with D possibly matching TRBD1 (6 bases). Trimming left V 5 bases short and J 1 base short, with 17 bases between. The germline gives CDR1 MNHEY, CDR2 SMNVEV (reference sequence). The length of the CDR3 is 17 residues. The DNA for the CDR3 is TGTGCCAGCAGTCCATACCTCGGACAGCTGAACACCGGGGAGCTGTTTTTT. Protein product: CASSPYLGQLNTGELFF.

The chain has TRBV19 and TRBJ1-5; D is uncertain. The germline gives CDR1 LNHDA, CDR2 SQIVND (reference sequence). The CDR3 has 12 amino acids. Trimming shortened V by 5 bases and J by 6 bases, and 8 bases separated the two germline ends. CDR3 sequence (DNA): TGTGCCAGTAGTCTCGATTTTCAGCCCCAGCATTTT. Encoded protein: CASSLDFQPQHF.